Listed below are T cell receptor beta chains from one sample, sequenced in a study of shared clonotypes between healthy human individuals. The repertoire was sequenced with immunoSEQ multiplex PCR; TCRdb's copy has only in-frame clones and lacks some. The table lists 2 million to 2.5 million clones, 85% to 95% of them singletons. The sequencing sample was made of naive CD4+ T cells from PBMCs. The receptors come from a young man in good health. Some clones in this sample may be carry-over from other donors' samples. CDR3s include the opening cysteine and the closing phenylalanine or tryptophan. A D gene is named only where the DNA matches it firmly. Clone size is given for some rows only: seen once, a few or many times, or a class if the clone is expanded.

CDR3aa: CSATREAQYF; CDR3nt: TGCAGTGCTACGCGGGAGGCCCAGTACTTC; j_gene: TRBJ2-5; abundance: once; v_gene: TRBV20-1; d_gene: TRBD2
CDR3aa: CASSLAVRQVLYEQYF; CDR3nt: TGTGCCAGCAGCTTAGCGGTCAGGCAGGTCCTCTACGAGCAGTACTTC; j_gene: TRBJ2-7; abundance: -; v_gene: TRBV11-3; d_gene: -
CDR3aa: CANRLAGDAKQYF; CDR3nt: TGTGCCAACAGACTAGCGGGAGACGCCAAGCAGTACTTC; j_gene: TRBJ2-7; abundance: -; v_gene: TRBV2; d_gene: TRBD2
CDR3aa: CASRQGLDNEQFF; CDR3nt: TGTGCCAGCCGACAGGGTCTCGACAATGAGCAGTTCTTC; j_gene: TRBJ2-1; abundance: -; v_gene: TRBV13; d_gene: TRBD1
CDR3aa: CASSLRQLNEKLFF; CDR3nt: TGTGCCAGCAGTCTCCGGCAGCTTAATGAAAAACTGTTTTTT; j_gene: TRBJ1-4; abundance: -; v_gene: TRBV2; d_gene: -
CDR3aa: CASSPRQGWETQYF; CDR3nt: TGTGCCAGCTCACCACGACAGGGGTGGGAGACCCAGTACTTC; j_gene: TRBJ2-5; abundance: -; v_gene: TRBV18; d_gene: TRBD1
CDR3aa: CASSLASSLLNTEAFF; CDR3nt: TGTGCCAGCAGCTTAGCAAGTTCACTGCTGAACACTGAAGCTTTCTTT; j_gene: TRBJ1-1; abundance: -; v_gene: TRBV7-2; d_gene: -
CDR3aa: CASSPNPIYEQYF; CDR3nt: TGTGCCAGCTCACCAAACCCTATCTACGAGCAGTACTTC; j_gene: TRBJ2-7; abundance: -; v_gene: TRBV18; d_gene: -
CDR3aa: CASSLSGMNTEAFF; CDR3nt: TGTGCCAGCAGCTTGAGTGGGATGAACACTGAAGCTTTCTTT; j_gene: TRBJ1-1; abundance: -; v_gene: TRBV11-3; d_gene: -
CDR3aa: CASSSRDSAYEKLFF; CDR3nt: TGTGCCAGCAGTTCCAGGGACAGCGCCTATGAAAAACTGTTTTTT; j_gene: TRBJ1-4; abundance: -; v_gene: TRBV28; d_gene: TRBD1
CDR3aa: CASSLPGTVKAGELFF; CDR3nt: TGTGCCAGCAGTCTCCCTGGGACAGTCAAGGCCGGGGAGCTGTTTTTT; j_gene: TRBJ2-2; abundance: -; v_gene: TRBV5-4; d_gene: TRBD1
CDR3aa: CASRLADTQYF; CDR3nt: TGTGCCAGCAGACTAGCAGATACGCAGTATTTT; j_gene: TRBJ2-3; abundance: -; v_gene: TRBV11-2; d_gene: -
CDR3aa: CASRYLGDRAPLSYGYTF; CDR3nt: TGTGCCAGCAGATACCTGGGGGACAGGGCCCCTCTTAGCTATGGCTACACCTTC; j_gene: TRBJ1-2; abundance: -; v_gene: TRBV5-6; d_gene: TRBD1
CDR3aa: CASSLAGLAVNNEQFF; CDR3nt: TGTGCCAGCAGCTTAGCGGGACTAGCGGTGAACAATGAGCAGTTCTTC; j_gene: TRBJ2-1; abundance: -; v_gene: TRBV7-2; d_gene: TRBD2
CDR3aa: CASSQGDLSEKLFF; CDR3nt: TGCGCCAGCAGCCAGGGGGACCTGAGTGAAAAACTGTTTTTT; j_gene: TRBJ1-4; abundance: -; v_gene: TRBV4-1; d_gene: -
CDR3aa: CASSQAPPAGRQGAYNEQFF; CDR3nt: TGCGCCAGCAGCCAAGCTCCCCCCGCCGGACGACAGGGGGCCTACAATGAGCAGTTCTTC; j_gene: TRBJ2-1; abundance: -; v_gene: TRBV4-1; d_gene: TRBD1
CDR3aa: CASSQFLNTEAFF; CDR3nt: TGTGCCAGCAGCCAATTTCTGAACACTGAAGCTTTCTTT; j_gene: TRBJ1-1; abundance: -; v_gene: TRBV16; d_gene: -
CDR3aa: CASSVGSQGQETQYF; CDR3nt: TGTGCCAGCAGCGTTGGATCTCAGGGACAAGAGACCCAGTACTTC; j_gene: TRBJ2-5; abundance: -; v_gene: TRBV5-4; d_gene: -
CDR3aa: CASTKGGNSGNTIYF; CDR3nt: TGTGCCAGCACCAAAGGGGGGAACTCTGGAAACACCATATATTTT; j_gene: TRBJ1-3; abundance: -; v_gene: TRBV28; d_gene: -
CDR3aa: CASRSIGQGYGNTIYF; CDR3nt: TGTGCCAGCAGATCCATAGGACAGGGCTATGGAAACACCATATATTTT; j_gene: TRBJ1-3; abundance: -; v_gene: TRBV6-6; d_gene: TRBD1
CDR3aa: CASRFIAGDYEQYF; CDR3nt: TGTGCCAGCAGGTTCATAGCGGGAGATTACGAGCAGTACTTC; j_gene: TRBJ2-7; abundance: -; v_gene: TRBV2; d_gene: TRBD2
CDR3aa: CASSGGPEASYEQYF; CDR3nt: TGTGCCAGCAGTGGGGGACCGGAAGCCTCCTACGAGCAGTACTTC; j_gene: TRBJ2-7; abundance: once; v_gene: TRBV28; d_gene: -
CDR3aa: CSVEAGRGYGYTF; CDR3nt: TGCAGCGTTGAGGCAGGTCGGGGGTACGGCTACACCTTC; j_gene: TRBJ1-2; abundance: -; v_gene: TRBV29-1; d_gene: -
CDR3aa: CASRGHQPQHF; CDR3nt: TGTGCCAGCAGGGGACACCAGCCCCAGCATTTT; j_gene: TRBJ1-5; abundance: -; v_gene: TRBV6-4; d_gene: -